Listed below are T cell receptor beta chains from one sample, sequenced in a study of cytomegalovirus exposure and HLA in healthy donors. Sequenced by immunoSEQ multiplex PCR; TCRdb stores in-frame clones only, minus some. This table holds about 150,000 clones, 78% found once. Sequenced input: PBMCs. The source of these receptors is a woman in her forties or fifties in good health and CMV-seropositive. The CDR3 runs from the conserved cysteine through the conserved F or W. The order of the fields is CDR3 DNA, CDR3 protein, J gene, clone size, V gene, D gene. D genes are given only for firm matches. The listing skips clone size in some rows; elsewhere it reads once, few, many or a size class.

TGTGCCAGCAGCTTAGTCAGTCATTCACCCCTCCACTTT | CASSLVSHSPLHF | TRBJ1-6 | NA | TRBV7-8 | NA
TGCGCCAGCAGCCCCCGACTAGCGGGAGAACACCCCAATGAGCAGTTCTTC | CASSPRLAGEHPNEQFF | TRBJ2-1 | NA | TRBV4-3 | TRBD2
TGTGCCAGCATTGGACAGGTGGGTCAAGAGACCCAGTACTTC | CASIGQVGQETQYF | TRBJ2-5 | NA | TRBV6-1 | TRBD1
TGTGCCAGCAGCCCTGGACAGGGGGCCACCACAGATACGCAGTATTTT | CASSPGQGATTDTQYF | TRBJ2-3 | once | TRBV7-2 | TRBD1
TGTGCCAGCAGCCCAGAGCCGGGACAGGGGACGGGCGGGGAGCTGTTTTTT | CASSPEPGQGTGGELFF | TRBJ2-2 | NA | TRBV9 | TRBD1
TGTGCCATCCGGGGACAGGGGATATACAATGAGCAGTTCTTC | CAIRGQGIYNEQFF | TRBJ2-1 | NA | TRBV28 | TRBD1
TGTGCCAGCAGTCGACTAGCGGGGGGACCCTACGAGCAGTACTTC | CASSRLAGGPYEQYF | TRBJ2-7 | NA | TRBV11-2 | TRBD2
TGTGCCAGCTCCGGGACAGGGAACTTTGGTGAGCAGTTCTTC | CASSGTGNFGEQFF | TRBJ2-1 | NA | TRBV9 | TRBD1
TGTGCCAGCAGCGTCGCTGTGACAGGGGCAACCGGGGAGCTGTTTTTT | CASSVAVTGATGELFF | TRBJ2-2 | NA | TRBV9 | TRBD1
TGTGCCAGCAGTTTTGGACTAGCGGCCAGGGACGAGCAGTACTTC | CASSFGLAARDEQYF | TRBJ2-7 | NA | TRBV28 | TRBD2
TGCGCCAGCAGCTACAGGAGCCCCCTTGAGGGCTACACCTTC | CASSYRSPLEGYTF | TRBJ1-2 | NA | TRBV5-1 | NA